The rows below give T cell receptor beta chains drawn from one sample of a study of technical replicates of blood from four donors. Produced via immunoSEQ multiplex PCR; TCRdb's table is partial and in-frame only. In the table there are fewer than 100,000 clones, 90% to 95% of which are singletons. Sequencing was carried out using T cells isolated from PBMCs. The origin of the receptors is a human donor in good health. CDR3s leave out the opening cysteine and the closing phenylalanine or tryptophan.

V	J	CDR3
TRBV5-6	TRBJ2-5	ASSLGPTPYQETQY
TRBV5-1	TRBJ1-5	ASSRNGDYNQPQH
TRBV4-2	TRBJ2-4	ASSQGGAAKNIQY
TRBV5-1	TRBJ1-2	ASSLGVQGYLDYGYT
TRBV29-1	TRBJ2-1	SVELSGGTYNEQF
TRBV15	TRBJ2-1	ATSTRGTSGGRNEQF
TRBV5-6	TRBJ2-7	ASSFGTRGEQY
TRBV5-1	TRBJ2-1	ASSLSGDTYNEQF
TRBV23-1	TRBJ2-7	ASSRGGQGAYEQY
TRBV29-1	TRBJ2-3	SVIADRASFGSTDTQY
TRBV28	TRBJ1-2	ASSRDSYT
TRBV18	TRBJ2-3	ASSPRSGRELTDTQY